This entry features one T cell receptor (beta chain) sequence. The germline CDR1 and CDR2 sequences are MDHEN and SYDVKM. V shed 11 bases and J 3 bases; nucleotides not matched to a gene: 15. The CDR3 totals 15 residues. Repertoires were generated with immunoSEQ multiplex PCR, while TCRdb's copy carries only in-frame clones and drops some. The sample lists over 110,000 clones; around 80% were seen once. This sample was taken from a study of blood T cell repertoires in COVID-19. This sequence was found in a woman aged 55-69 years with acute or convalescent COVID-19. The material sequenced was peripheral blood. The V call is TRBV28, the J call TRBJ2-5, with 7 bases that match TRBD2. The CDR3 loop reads CAGLGGGERKETQYF. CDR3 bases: TGTGCCGGCCTAGGCGGGGGAGAGCGGAAAGAGACCCAGTACTTC.